These 28 T cell receptor beta chains share one sample of origin, sequenced in a study of blood T cell repertoires in COVID-19. Clones were read by immunoSEQ multiplex PCR, and TCRdb kept only the in-frame ones, dropping some. In the table there are 140,000 to 150,000 clones, 88% of which are singletons. The sample was peripheral blood. The source is a man aged 65 to 79 with acute or convalescent COVID-19.

As to this clone: The junction departs from germline at one end; a sequencing error may be responsible. The gene calls are TRBV11-2 and TRBJ2-7; D is unclear. Germline V gives CDR1 SGHAT, CDR2 FQNNGV. This CDR3 region has 13 residues. CDR3 DNA sequence: TGTGCCAGCACCCAGAATACGGCAGGCGAGAAGTACTTC. It codes for CASTQNTAGEKYF.

The chain employs TRBV3-1 (or the pseudogene TRBV3-2) and TRBJ2-5; no clear D gene. The germline CDR1 and CDR2 sequences are LGHDT and YNNKEL (reference sequence). The V end lost 1 base, the J end lost 4 bases, and 7 bases lay between the germline ends. This CDR3 comprises 13 residues. CDR3 residues: CASSQGPRETQYF. CDR3 in DNA: TGTGCCAGCAGCCAAGGCCCCAGAGAGACCCAGTACTTC.

The chain couples TRBV7-9 to TRBJ1-4; a possible D gene is TRBD1 (5 bases). The V gene's germline CDR1 is SEHNR and CDR2 FQNEAQ (reference sequence). This CDR3 contains 13 residues. Trimming removed 5 bases from V and 8 bases from J, with 12 bases in between. The CDR3 sequence is CASSLTVNEKLFF. The DNA for the CDR3 is TGTGCCAGCAGCCTGACAGTAAACGAAAAACTGTTTTTT.

The gene calls are TRBV27 and TRBJ2-2, with TRBD1 as a possible D gene (5 bases). V was cut by 8 bases and J by 1 base, with 17 bases left in between. Germline values: CDR1 MNHEY, CDR2 SMNVEV (reference sequence). The CDR3 loop spans 16 amino acids. The CDR3 spells CASGAGWRRNTGELFF. Written as DNA, the CDR3 is TGTGCCAGCGGGGCAGGGTGGCGGAGGAACACCGGGGAGCTGTTTTTT.

The chain combines TRBV19 with TRBJ2-3, with 8 positions matching TRBD2. V shed 7 bases and J 5 bases; nucleotides not matched to a gene: 8. Germline V gene data show CDR1 as LNHDA and CDR2 as SQIVND (reference sequence). The CDR3 loop spans 14 amino acids. The CDR3 here is CASKREGRGDTQYF. The CDR3, as DNA: TGTGCCAGTAAACGGGAGGGCCGGGGAGATACGCAGTATTTT.

The V and J genes are TRBV5-1 and TRBJ2-6, with a tentative D call TRBD1 (5 bases). From germline, CDR1 is SGHRS and CDR2 YFSETQ. V lost 4 bases, J lost 0 bases, and 11 bases lay in between. The CDR3 consists of 16 residues. The CDR3 DNA sequence: TGCGCCAGCAGCAACCGACAGCTCTCTGGGGCCAACGTCCTGACTTTC. This encodes CASSNRQLSGANVLTF.

The J gene is TRBJ2-5, the V gene TRBV5-4; TRBD1 matches 7 bases. Germline CDR1 is SGHNT and CDR2 is YYREEE (reference sequence). This CDR3 is built from 16 residues. Germline trimming cut 4 bases from V and 5 bases from J; bases unmatched to any gene: 14. The CDR3 is CASSPSPGGTGETQYF. CDR3 DNA: TGTGCCAGCAGCCCCTCCCCAGGGGGAACAGGGGAGACCCAGTACTTC.

V is TRBV19 and J is TRBJ2-7; 12 bases are a match to TRBD2. The CDR3 covers 18 residues. The germline CDR1 and CDR2 sequences are LNHDA and SQIVND (reference sequence). V trimming: 5 bases; J trimming: 6 bases; junction bases outside the gene matches: 17. CDR3: CASSPRWGLLAGGLEQYF. The CDR3 nucleotides are TGTGCCAGTAGTCCCAGATGGGGACTACTAGCGGGAGGTCTCGAGCAGTACTTC.

This clone was seen a few times. V usage is TRBV11-2 and J usage is TRBJ2-5; D is possibly TRBD1 (6 bases). Germline loops: CDR1 SGHAT, CDR2 FQNNGV. The germline V and J ends were trimmed by 5 bases and 7 bases, with 14 bases remaining between them. The CDR3 has 13 amino acids. Here the CDR3 DNA reads TGTGCCAGCAGCGCCCAGGGGTTAGGGACCCAGTACTTC. Translation: CASSAQGLGTQYF.

The CDR3 nucleotides are TGTGCCAGCAGTTTCCCGTCAACAGGGAATAGGGCCTACGAGCAGTACTTC. Translating gives CASSFPSTGNRAYEQYF. The rearrangement uses TRBV28 and TRBJ2-7, with D possibly matching TRBD1 (6 bases). The CDR3 has 17 residues. Germline V gene sequence: CDR1 MDHEN, CDR2 SYDVKM. Between the trimmed V and J ends, which lost 3 bases and 2 bases, there was a span of 20 bases.

This clone was recorded once. V usage is TRBV14 and J usage is TRBJ1-1; TRBD1 is a possible D gene (5 bases). The V gene's germline CDR1 is SGHDN and CDR2 FVKESK. The CDR3 sequence is 12 residues long. V lost 0 bases to trimming and J lost 10 bases, with 9 bases between them. The CDR3 loop reads CASSQDAGPAFF. The DNA for the CDR3 is TGTGCCAGCAGCCAAGACGCGGGGCCAGCTTTCTTT.

V gene TRBV15 combines with J gene TRBJ1-5; D may be TRBD1 (5 bases). Germline-derived CDR1 and CDR2 are LNHNV and YYDKDF (reference sequence). With 3 bases removed from V and 6 bases from J, the gap between germline ends came to 18 bases. This CDR3 comprises 16 residues. CDR3 sequence: CATSRGGTSGSQPQHF. CDR3 nucleotide sequence: TGTGCCACCAGCAGGGGTGGGACTTCGGGTAGTCAGCCCCAGCATTTT.

Note on this clone: The junction and the germline gene differ at one end; a read error may be behind it. The chain recombines TRBV28 with TRBJ1-2, with 9 bases that match TRBD1. The CDR3 contains 14 residues. Germline V CDR1 and CDR2: MDHEN, SYDVKM. CDR3 loop: CASRGTGYNHGYTF. The CDR3 region has the DNA TGTGCCAGCAGAGGGACAGGGTATAACCATGGCTACACCTTC.

The chain links TRBV5-6 to TRBJ2-7; 8 nucleotides agree with TRBD1. The CDR3 totals 15 residues. The trim removed 7 bases at V and 3 bases at J, leaving 12 bases unmatched. The germline gives CDR1 SGHDT, CDR2 YYEEEE. CDR3 coding DNA: TGTGCCAGCTTCAAGCAGGGGGCCCCTTACTACGAGCAGTACTTC. Translation: CASFKQGAPYYEQYF.

The V call is TRBV5-1, the J call TRBJ2-7; 7 nucleotides match TRBD2. Trimming took 6 bases from V and 2 from J; bases not matched to a gene: 8. Germline loops: CDR1 SGHRS, CDR2 YFSETQ. CDR3 size: 14 residues. CDR3 nucleotides: TGCGCCAGCACCCTGGGGGGGTTGACCTACGAGCAGTACTTC. Translating it yields CASTLGGLTYEQYF.

This chain joins TRBV6-1 and TRBJ2-2, with D possibly matching TRBD2 (6 bases). The V end was cut by 3 bases, the J end by 0 bases, with 14 bases between. The CDR3 is 17 amino acids. Germline CDR1 MNHNS, CDR2 SASEGT. CDR3 bases: TGTGCCAGCAGTGACCTGGGTGCGGGGACGAACACCGGGGAGCTGTTTTTT. This sequence encodes CASSDLGAGTNTGELFF.

Points on this clone: One end of the junction is discordant with germline, which a read error may explain. V gene TRBV6-1 combines with J gene TRBJ1-2; TRBD1 matches at 9 bases. The CDR3 sequence is 17 residues long. CDR1 and CDR2 from the germline V gene are MNHNS and SASEGT. The CDR3 protein is CASNEPQTGGANYGYTF. The CDR3 DNA sequence: TGTGCCAGCAATGAACCCCAAACAGGGGGCGCGAACTATGGCTACACCTTC.

The chain combines TRBV2 with TRBJ2-7; weak D call: TRBD1 (6 bases). V was clipped by 3 bases and J by 2 bases, with 11 bases between them. The CDR3 is 14 amino acids. Germline lookup yields CDR1 SNHLY and CDR2 FYNNEI. CDR3 residues: CASSDGRGTYEQYF. The CDR3 coding sequence is TGTGCCAGCAGTGACGGTAGGGGGACCTACGAGCAGTACTTC.

J is TRBJ2-5 and V is TRBV9, with D perhaps TRBD2 (7 bases). The V and J ends lost 4 bases and 5 bases respectively, with 18 bases between them. The germline V gene has CDR1 SGDLS and CDR2 YYNGEE. The CDR3 is made up of 15 amino acids. CDR3 DNA: TGTGCCAGCAGCCTGGGGGGGGCAGATGCCGAGACCCAGTACTTC. Amino acids: CASSLGGADAETQYF.

The chain uses TRBV5-1 and TRBJ2-3, with TRBD2 identical over 14 bases. CDR3 size: 18 residues. Germline V gene sequence: CDR1 SGHRS, CDR2 YFSETQ. Germline trimming cut 4 bases from V and 2 bases from J; bases unmatched to any gene: 9. The CDR3 nucleotides are TGCGCCAGCAGCCCGGTAGGGACTAGCGGGGGTCACACAGATACGCAGTATTTT. This gives the protein CASSPVGTSGGHTDTQYF.

The chain couples TRBV6-2 or TRBV6-3 to TRBJ1-1, with D possibly matching TRBD1 (6 bases). The germline gives CDR1 MNHEY, CDR2 SVGEGT. The CDR3 has 13 amino acids. V dropped 3 bases and J dropped 5 bases, with 10 bases sitting between them. This CDR3 reads CASSYQGGTEAFF. CDR3 nucleotides: TGTGCCAGCAGTTATCAAGGGGGAACTGAAGCTTTCTTT.

The V call is TRBV5-1, the J call TRBJ2-4, with TRBD1 as a possible D gene (6 bases). Trimming cost V 4 bases and J 0 bases, with 26 bases left between them. CDR1 is SGHRS and CDR2 is YFSETQ in the germline V gene. This CDR3 region has 20 residues. CDR3: CASSVGTDSSSLLAKNIQYF. CDR3 DNA sequence: TGCGCCAGCAGCGTGGGGACGGACAGTTCCTCCCTGCTAGCCAAAAACATTCAGTACTTC.

This chain connects TRBV6-2 or TRBV6-3 to TRBJ2-7; possible D gene TRBD1, 6 bases. The length of the CDR3 is 14 residues. Trimming took off 6 bases at V and 3 bases at J, with 15 bases between the two ends. Germline V gene lookup returns CDR1 MNHEY and CDR2 SVGEGT. The CDR3: CASSDPGHHYEQYF. CDR3 nucleotides: TGTGCCAGCAGCGATCCGGGACACCACTACGAGCAGTACTTC.

This sequence joins TRBV2 and TRBJ2-5; D is undetermined. Trimming left V 3 bases short and J 8 bases short, with 13 bases between. The CDR3 spans 13 residues. CDR1 is SNHLY and CDR2 is FYNNEI in the germline V gene. The CDR3 nucleotides read TGTGCCAGCAGTGATTTTACTGGGCTAACCCAGTACTTC. It specifies CASSDFTGLTQYF.

Here the CDR3 reads CASSSGQYTGELFF. DNA for the CDR3: TGTGCCAGCAGTTCGGGACAGTACACCGGGGAGCTGTTTTTT. The V gene is TRBV6-5, the J gene TRBJ2-2; 7 bases agree with TRBD1. This CDR3 spans 14 amino acids. Trimming at V came to 4 bases and at J to 3 bases, leaving 2 bases not matched to a gene. Per the germline V gene, CDR1 is MNHEY and CDR2 is SVGAGI.

V gene TRBV27 combines with J gene TRBJ2-7, with 10 bases that match TRBD1. The V and J ends lost 5 bases and 4 bases, in that order; junction bases with no gene match: 8. CDR3 length: 15 amino acids. CDR1 and CDR2 (germline): MNHEY, SMNVEV (reference sequence). The CDR3 coding sequence is TGTGCCAGCAGTCCCAGACAGGGGGCGATGTACGAGCAGTACTTC. Translation gives CASSPRQGAMYEQYF.

This chain uses TRBV7-6 with TRBJ2-7; maybe TRBD1 (6 bases). Germline V lookup: CDR1 SGHVS, CDR2 FNYEAQ. The ends were cut back, 6 bases at V and 4 bases at J, with 22 bases in the middle. The CDR3 runs to 16 residues. CDR3 residues: CASRLQGSILPYEQYF. Here the CDR3 DNA reads TGTGCCAGCAGGCTACAGGGTAGCATCCTACCTTACGAGCAGTACTTC.

The V and J genes are TRBV3-1 (or the pseudogene TRBV3-2) and TRBJ1-2, with TRBD1 identical over 8 bases. Trimming cost V 3 bases and J 5 bases; bases outside gene matches: 5. Germline-derived CDR1 and CDR2 are LGHDT and YNNKEL (reference sequence). This CDR3 is built from 14 residues. The CDR3 sequence: CASSHLGQGYGYTF. The CDR3, as DNA: TGTGCCAGCAGCCACCTCGGACAGGGTTATGGCTACACCTTC.